The rows below give T cell receptor beta chains drawn from one sample of a study of early T cells in non-severe SARS-CoV-2 infection. Each CDR3 protein gets one entry after TCRdb re-called the 5' RACE reads with MiXCR. The sample includes about 110,000 distinct CDR3 sequences, around 10% seen only once; the top ten take around 3.1%. Material: whole blood. The receptors originated from an adult who was a healthcare worker with PCR-confirmed SARS-CoV-2 infection or an uninfected control (not recorded which). Each CDR3 is given with its conserved first and last residue. D genes are given only for firm matches. The listing skips clone size in some rows; elsewhere it reads once, few, many or a size class.

d_gene | j_gene | v_gene | abundance | CDR3nt | CDR3aa
NA | TRBJ1-1 | TRBV11-2 | many | TGTGCCAGCAGCCGGGGGCCTTCTGAAGCTTTCTTT | CASSRGPSEAFF
TRBD1 | TRBJ2-7 | TRBV11-2 | NA | TGTGCCAGCAGCTTAGGCCCAGGACAGGCTTACGAGCAGTACTTC | CASSLGPGQAYEQYF
NA | TRBJ2-7 | TRBV5-6 | many | TGTGCCAGCAGCTCCAACTACGAGCAGTACTTC | CASSSNYEQYF
NA | TRBJ2-4 | TRBV5-1 | NA | TGCGCCAGCAGCGGGGGCGGTAACATTCAGTACTTC | CASSGGGNIQYF
NA | TRBJ2-5 | TRBV3-1 | many | TGTGCCAGCAGCCGTAGTTCGTACCAAGAGACCCAGTACTTC | CASSRSSYQETQYF
TRBD1 | TRBJ2-7 | TRBV4-1 | many | TGCGCCAGCAGCCATTCTCCGGGACAGGGCTCCTACGAGCAGTACTTC | CASSHSPGQGSYEQYF
TRBD2 | TRBJ2-7 | TRBV20-1 | once | TGCAGTGCTAGTGTGGGACTAGAGGAGCAGTACTTC | CSASVGLEEQYF
NA | TRBJ2-7 | TRBV11-2 | NA | TGTGCCAGCAGCTTAGTCCGGGACTTAGGGACCGAGCAGTACTTC | CASSLVRDLGTEQYF
TRBD1 | TRBJ1-4 | TRBV4-2 | many | TGTGCCAGCAGCCACGGGACAGGAGGAGAAAAACTGTTTTTT | CASSHGTGGEKLFF
TRBD1 | TRBJ2-7 | TRBV12-3/TRBV12-4 | NA | TGTGCCAGCAGTTTGAGGGGACAGGGATTAGGGTATTCCTACGAGCAGTACTTC | CASSLRGQGLGYSYEQYF
TRBD2 | TRBJ2-6 | TRBV20-1 | few | TGCAGTGCTAGCACCCGAAATTTACTAGCGGCCCAAGCGGCTGGGGCCAACGTCCTGACTTTC | CSASTRNLLAAQAAGANVLTF
NA | TRBJ2-7 | TRBV11-2 | few | TGTGCCAGCAGCACTCGGACGGTTTCCCTCTACGAGCAGTACTTC | CASSTRTVSLYEQYF
NA | TRBJ1-1 | TRBV10-1 | once | TGCGCCAGCAGTGAGTCTGGGACGTGGATCACTGAAGCTTTCTTT | CASSESGTWITEAFF
NA | TRBJ2-2 | TRBV27 | NA | TGTGCCAGCAGTTCACTATTGAGGGGGATTTTGGACACCGGGGAGCTGTTTTTT | CASSSLLRGILDTGELFF
NA | TRBJ2-1 | TRBV7-9 | few | TGTGCCAGCAGCCTCACCGGGACTCCGAACAATGAGCAGTTCTTC | CASSLTGTPNNEQFF
NA | TRBJ1-5 | TRBV12-3/TRBV12-4 | few | TGTGCCAGCAGTTACTCGGGTCAGCCCCAGCATTTT | CASSYSGQPQHF
TRBD1 | TRBJ1-2 | TRBV18 | many | TGTGCCAGCTCAACGGGACAGGGGAGAGGCTACACCTTC | CASSTGQGRGYTF
NA | TRBJ2-7 | TRBV30 | few | TGTGCCTGTGGCACTTCCTACGAGCAGTACTTC | CACGTSYEQYF
NA | TRBJ1-1 | TRBV29-1 | few | TGCAGCACAGAGGGCAGGGCTGGCACTGAAGCTTTCTTT | CSTEGRAGTEAFF
TRBD2 | TRBJ2-3 | TRBV7-6 | large | TGTGCCAGCAGCTTAGTTCCCAGCGGGGACCGCACAGATACGCAGTATTTT | CASSLVPSGDRTDTQYF
NA | TRBJ1-1 | TRBV3-1 | NA | TGTGCCAGCAGCCAAGTACAGGGAATCTCTGAAGCTTTCTTT | CASSQVQGISEAFF
TRBD2 | TRBJ2-1 | TRBV20-1 | many | TGCAGTGCTAGGGGTTGGCTAGCGGGGACCAATGAGCAGTTCTTC | CSARGWLAGTNEQFF
NA | TRBJ1-2 | TRBV29-1 | NA | TGCAGCGTTCCGCCGACGTGGGGCGGAGGCTACACCTTC | CSVPPTWGGGYTF
NA | TRBJ2-2 | TRBV6-5 | NA | TGTGCCAGCAGTTCGGTCCCGAGCGGGGAGCTGTTTTTT | CASSSVPSGELFF
TRBD2 | TRBJ2-2 | TRBV3-1 | many | TGTGCCAGCAGCCAAGGGACTAGCGTACCGGGGGAGCTGTTTTTT | CASSQGTSVPGELFF
NA | TRBJ1-6 | TRBV6-5 | few | TGTGCCAGCAGGGGGGCAGGCTTAGCTCGGGCACCCCTCCACTTT | CASRGAGLARAPLHF
NA | TRBJ2-1 | TRBV18 | NA | TGTGCCAGCTCACCGCAGGTCAATGAGCAGTTCTTC | CASSPQVNEQFF
NA | TRBJ2-2 | TRBV6-1 | NA | TGTGCCAGCAGTGAAGGAAACACCGGGGAGCTGTTTTTT | CASSEGNTGELFF
TRBD1 | TRBJ1-1 | TRBV10-2 | few | TGCGCCAGCGGGACGGACAGGGTGGAAGGGACTGAAGCTTTCTTT | CASGTDRVEGTEAFF
TRBD1 | TRBJ2-7 | TRBV11-2 | NA | TGTGCCAGCAGACATGGACAGGGTCGCTCCTACGAGCAGTACTTC | CASRHGQGRSYEQYF
NA | TRBJ1-1 | TRBV27 | few | TGTGCCAGTCGGGACGCCGGGGGGACTGAAGCTTTCTTT | CASRDAGGTEAFF
NA | TRBJ1-5 | TRBV12-2 | few | TGTGCAAGTCGCCCTGGACAGCGCCATCAGCCCCAGCATTTT | CASRPGQRHQPQHF
NA | TRBJ2-1 | TRBV20-1 | few | TGCAGTGCTAGAGGTTCTCACGGGACCTCCCTCTCCTACAATGAGCAGTTCTTC | CSARGSHGTSLSYNEQFF
TRBD2 | TRBJ2-3 | TRBV30 | few | TGTGCCTGGACTCTGACTAGCGGGTGGGATACGCAGTATTTT | CAWTLTSGWDTQYF
TRBD2 | TRBJ2-5 | TRBV11-2 | many | TGTGCCAGCACCAAATTGGGAGGGACCTACGGCCCAAAAGGGGAGACCCAGTACTTC | CASTKLGGTYGPKGETQYF
NA | TRBJ1-2 | TRBV6-2/TRBV6-3 | many | TGTGCCAGCAAACCGACCGCTTCCAGTGGCTACACCTTC | CASKPTASSGYTF
NA | TRBJ2-1 | TRBV24-1 | NA | TGTGCCACCAGTGAGGCCGGGACGAAGCACGATGAGCAGTTCTTC | CATSEAGTKHDEQFF
NA | TRBJ2-1 | TRBV19 | NA | TGTGCCAGTAGTACGGGACCGCGCGGCGGTGAGCAGTTCTTC | CASSTGPRGGEQFF
TRBD2 | TRBJ2-7 | TRBV9 | NA | TGTGCCAGCAGCCGCGGGGGGGAATGGACACTAACTAAAAGCTCCTACGAGCAGTACTTC | CASSRGGEWTLTKSSYEQYF
TRBD1 | TRBJ2-7 | TRBV5-1 | few | TGCGCCAGCAGCTTGGATGGGACAGGGGACTCCTACGAGCAGTACTTC | CASSLDGTGDSYEQYF
TRBD1 | TRBJ1-5 | TRBV19 | few | TGTGCCAGTAGTACCTCCGGGACAGGGATTTACCTAAGTCAGCCCCAGCATTTT | CASSTSGTGIYLSQPQHF